Listed below are T cell receptor beta chains from one sample, sequenced in a study of cytomegalovirus exposure and HLA in healthy donors. Sequenced by immunoSEQ multiplex PCR; TCRdb stores in-frame clones only, minus some. The data contain a few hundred thousand clones, approximately 82% of them singletons. The sample taken for sequencing was PBMCs. The receptors originated from a woman aged 40 to 50 in good health and CMV-seronegative. Each CDR3 is given with its conserved first and last residue.

TRBV6-6 | CASSYSTGWNYEQYF
TRBV6-6 | CASTSAGEWGQPQHF
TRBV5-1 | CASSLVQLYTDTQYF
TRBV27 | CASSLSGIGTQPYEQYF
TRBV18 | CASSPLAPRQGVNYGYTF
TRBV7-9 | CSSSSAAGPNTEAFF
TRBV5-1 | CASSLVLAGGLQETQYF
TRBV5-1 | CASSLSGTAYEQYF
TRBV7-8 | CASSLAPTPSSGNTIYF
TRBV10-3 | CAIRDRGGDNEQFF
TRBV5-1 | CASRDTSNYGYTF
TRBV28 | CASSLSHYEQYF
TRBV5-1 | CASSFTGSGANVLTF
TRBV6-6 | CASSYGGARETQYF
TRBV18 | CASSPQGGPYSNQPQHF
TRBV5-8 | CASSFYNQPQHF
TRBV15 | CATSREDRGLRGAFF
TRBV11-2 | CASSPPGTSSYEQYF
TRBV5-1 | CASSPGQISQVEQFF
TRBV7-9 | CASTVDYGYTF
TRBV7-2 | CASSLKMNYGYTF
TRBV29-1 | CSAIGQSSGGYTF
TRBV27 | CASRTRGQKQETQYF
TRBV11-3 | CASSLGSGGNEQFF
TRBV6-1 | CASSEAGRSSTDTQYF
TRBV28 | CASTSTGNYQPQHF
TRBV4-3 | CASSQEGRGRTEAFF
TRBV19 | CASTAGLVRPQHF
TRBV4-2 | CASSQDRGMNTEAFF
TRBV12-5 | CASGFGGILGEQYF
TRBV6-1 | CASSDRTGRGYTF
TRBV27 | CASSLSGGVNTQYF
TRBV18 | CASSQNRGGEAFF
TRBV29-1 | CSVEVGRTGELFF
TRBV7-3 | CASSRGGNVLTF
TRBV7-9 | CASSLVGQVYYGYTF
TRBV5-3 | CARSCPGRNSGNTIYF
TRBV19 | CASSLRDQPQHF
TRBV7-6 | CASLRTIAEAFF
TRBV19 | CASSMRRGDTEAFF
TRBV5-4 | CASSLWGLYGYTF
TRBV7-9 | CASSLLRDTEAFF
TRBV14 | CASSQDIGPHYGYTF
TRBV5-4 | CASSLKLAGDNEQFF
TRBV12-5 | CASGLNTGARGPSGEQFF
TRBV28 | CASSSYGGRGANVLTF
TRBV4-3 | CASSQGVATGELFF
TRBV30 | CAWIRGPVEQYF
TRBV2 | CASRKGDGITDTQYF
TRBV28 | CASSSRPQGALHNEQFF
TRBV7-9 | CASSSAHRAQGYTF
TRBV5-1 | CASSSGPAGAGEQYF
TRBV9 | CASSVVAGQNTEAFF
TRBV27 | CASSAGHYNYGYTF
TRBV29-1 | CSVVLVYGYTF
TRBV4-2 | CASSDTVTQPEAFF
TRBV29-1 | CSVDETVADTQYF
TRBV9 | CASSVGGELGEQYF
TRBV5-1 | CASSRDPLSTTGTSGNTIYF